A few counts support the clone carrying this TCR beta chain. Antigen specificity is unknown. Expansion with viral peptide pools was applied to antigen-specific CD4+ T cells by the ViraFEST assay prior to sequencing. Following 10 days of culture, CD4+ T cells were isolated. Prior SARS-CoV-2 infection was absent in the vaccine recipients, as shown by negative nucleocapsid antibodies. This CDR3 has 13 amino acids. The ends were cut back, 2 bases at V and 1 base at J, with 5 bases in the middle. Germline CDR1 reads SEHNR; CDR2 reads FQNEAQ (reference sequence). The record originates from a study of vaccination effects on CD4 cells after COVID-19. Study-wide findings and caveats: Clones from infection and from vaccination both contracted markedly late after vaccination.

The method was immunoSEQ multiplex PCR; TCRdb's version includes in-frame clones alone and lacks a portion of them. Found here are tens of thousands of clones, 74% of them singletons; the top ten hold 3% to 4%. This clonotype originated in a human donor who received a COVID-19 vaccine. This rearrangement joins TRBV7-9 to TRBJ1-1; D call uncertain. Sequenced material: CD4+ T cells from PBMCs cultured with SARS-CoV-2 spike peptides, taken before COVID-19 vaccination. The CDR3 reads CASSLFENTEAFF. DNA for the CDR3: TGTGCCAGCAGCTTATTTGAGAACACTGAAGCTTTCTTT.